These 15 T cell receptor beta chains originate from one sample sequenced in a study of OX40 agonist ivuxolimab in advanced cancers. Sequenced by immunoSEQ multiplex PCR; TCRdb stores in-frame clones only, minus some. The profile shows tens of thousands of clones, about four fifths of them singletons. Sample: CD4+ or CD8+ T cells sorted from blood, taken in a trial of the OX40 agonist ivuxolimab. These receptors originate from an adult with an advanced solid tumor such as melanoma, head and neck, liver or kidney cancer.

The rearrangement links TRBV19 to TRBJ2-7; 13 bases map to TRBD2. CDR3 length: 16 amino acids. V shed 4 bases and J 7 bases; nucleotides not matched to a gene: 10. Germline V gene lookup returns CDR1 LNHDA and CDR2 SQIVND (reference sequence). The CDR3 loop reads CASSTLLAGGPGEQYF. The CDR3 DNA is TGTGCCAGTAGTACCCTACTAGCGGGAGGGCCAGGGGAGCAGTACTTC. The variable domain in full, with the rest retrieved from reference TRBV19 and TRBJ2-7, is DGGITQSPKYLFRKEGQNVTLSCEQNLNHDAMYWYRQDPGQGLRLIYYSQIVNDFQKGDIAEGYSVSREKKESFPLTVTSAQKNPTAFYLCASSTLLAGGPGEQYFGPGTRLTVT.

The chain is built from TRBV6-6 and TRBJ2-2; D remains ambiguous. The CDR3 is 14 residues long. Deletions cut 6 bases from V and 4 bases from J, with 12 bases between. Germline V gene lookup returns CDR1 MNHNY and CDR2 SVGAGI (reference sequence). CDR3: CASRDNFATGELFF. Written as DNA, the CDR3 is TGTGCCAGCAGAGATAACTTCGCCACCGGGGAGCTGTTTTTT.

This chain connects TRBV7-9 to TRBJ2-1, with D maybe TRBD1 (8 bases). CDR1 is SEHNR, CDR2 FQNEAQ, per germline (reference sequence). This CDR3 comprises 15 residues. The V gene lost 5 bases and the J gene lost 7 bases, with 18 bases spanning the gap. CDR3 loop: CASSQGQGGWNEQFF. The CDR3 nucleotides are TGTGCCAGCAGCCAAGGACAGGGAGGGTGGAATGAGCAGTTCTTC.

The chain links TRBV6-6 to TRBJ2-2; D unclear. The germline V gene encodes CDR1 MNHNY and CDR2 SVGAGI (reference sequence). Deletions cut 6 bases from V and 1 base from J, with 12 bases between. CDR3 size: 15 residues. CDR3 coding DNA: TGTGCCAGCAGACAACTCCGATTGAACACCGGGGAGCTGTTTTTT. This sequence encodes CASRQLRLNTGELFF.

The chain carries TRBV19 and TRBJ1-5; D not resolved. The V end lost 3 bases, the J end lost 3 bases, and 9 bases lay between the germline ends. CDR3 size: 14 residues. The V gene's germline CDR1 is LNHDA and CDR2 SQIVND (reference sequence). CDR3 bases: TGTGCCAGTAGTATGGACGCACTCAATCAGCCCCAGCATTTT. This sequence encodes CASSMDALNQPQHF.

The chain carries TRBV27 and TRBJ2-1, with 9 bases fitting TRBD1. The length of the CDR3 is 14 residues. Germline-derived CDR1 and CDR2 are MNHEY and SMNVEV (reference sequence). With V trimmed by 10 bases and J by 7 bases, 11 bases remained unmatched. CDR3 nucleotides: TGTGCCACCACGACCGGGACAGGGATTAATGAGCAGTTCTTC. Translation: CATTTGTGINEQFF.

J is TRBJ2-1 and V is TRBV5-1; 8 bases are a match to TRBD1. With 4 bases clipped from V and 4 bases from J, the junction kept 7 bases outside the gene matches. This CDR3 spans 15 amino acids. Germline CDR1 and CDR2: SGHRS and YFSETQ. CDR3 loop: CASSRDRGSYNEQFF. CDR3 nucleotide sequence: TGCGCCAGCAGCCGAGACAGGGGTTCTTACAATGAGCAGTTCTTC.

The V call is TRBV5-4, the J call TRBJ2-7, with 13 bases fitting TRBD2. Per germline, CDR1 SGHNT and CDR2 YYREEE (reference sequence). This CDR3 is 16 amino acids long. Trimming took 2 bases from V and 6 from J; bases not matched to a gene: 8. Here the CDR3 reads CASSFFSGTSGVEQYF. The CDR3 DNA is TGTGCCAGCAGCTTTTTCTCCGGGACTAGCGGGGTCGAGCAGTACTTC. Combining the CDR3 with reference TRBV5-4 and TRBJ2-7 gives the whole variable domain ETGVTQSPTHLIKTRGQQVTLRCSSQSGHNTVSWYQQALGQGPQFIFQYYREEENGRGNFPPRFSGLQFPNYSSELNVNALELDDSALYLCASSFFSGTSGVEQYFGPGTRLTVT.

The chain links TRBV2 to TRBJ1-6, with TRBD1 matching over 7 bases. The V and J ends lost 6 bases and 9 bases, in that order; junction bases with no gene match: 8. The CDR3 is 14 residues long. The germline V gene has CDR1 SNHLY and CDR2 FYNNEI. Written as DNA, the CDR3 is TGTGCCAGCAGCTACGGGACAGACATTTCACCCCTCCACTTT. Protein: CASSYGTDISPLHF.

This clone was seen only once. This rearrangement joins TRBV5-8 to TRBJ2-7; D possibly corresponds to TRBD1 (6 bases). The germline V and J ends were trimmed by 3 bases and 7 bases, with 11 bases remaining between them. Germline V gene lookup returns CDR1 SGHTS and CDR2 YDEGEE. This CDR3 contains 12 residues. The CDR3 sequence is CASSSAGVEQYF. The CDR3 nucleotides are TGTGCCAGCAGCTCGGCAGGGGTAGAGCAGTACTTC.

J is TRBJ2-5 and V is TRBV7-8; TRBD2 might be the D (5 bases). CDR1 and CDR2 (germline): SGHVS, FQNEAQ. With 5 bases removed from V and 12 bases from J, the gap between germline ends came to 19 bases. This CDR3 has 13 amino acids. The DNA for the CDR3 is TGTGCCAGCAGCCCCGTCGGGCAGGCCGGGAAGTACTTC. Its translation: CASSPVGQAGKYF.

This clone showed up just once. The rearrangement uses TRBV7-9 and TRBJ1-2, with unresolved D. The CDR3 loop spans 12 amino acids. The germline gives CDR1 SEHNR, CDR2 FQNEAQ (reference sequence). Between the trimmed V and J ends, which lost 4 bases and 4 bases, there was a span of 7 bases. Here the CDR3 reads CASSSISYGYTF. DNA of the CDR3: TGTGCCAGCAGCTCGATCTCCTATGGCTACACCTTC.

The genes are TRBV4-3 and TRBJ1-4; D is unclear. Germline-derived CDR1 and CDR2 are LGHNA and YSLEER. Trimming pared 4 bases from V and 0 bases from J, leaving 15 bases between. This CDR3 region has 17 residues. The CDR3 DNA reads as TGCGCCAGCAGCCTCGGTCTCCCCACGGCAACTAATGAAAAACTGTTTTTT. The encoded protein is CASSLGLPTATNEKLFF.

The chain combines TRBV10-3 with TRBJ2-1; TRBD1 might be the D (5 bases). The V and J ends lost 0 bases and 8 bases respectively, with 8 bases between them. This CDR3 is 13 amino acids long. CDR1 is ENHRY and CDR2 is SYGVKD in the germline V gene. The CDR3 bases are TGTGCCATCAGTGAGTCGCAGGGATATGAGCAGTTCTTC. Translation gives CAISESQGYEQFF.

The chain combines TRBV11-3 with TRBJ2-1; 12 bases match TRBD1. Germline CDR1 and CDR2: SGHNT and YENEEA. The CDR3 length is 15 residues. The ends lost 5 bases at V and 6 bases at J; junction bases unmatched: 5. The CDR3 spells CASSMGQGARNEQFF. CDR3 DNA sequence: TGTGCCAGCAGCATGGGACAGGGGGCGCGCAATGAGCAGTTCTTC.